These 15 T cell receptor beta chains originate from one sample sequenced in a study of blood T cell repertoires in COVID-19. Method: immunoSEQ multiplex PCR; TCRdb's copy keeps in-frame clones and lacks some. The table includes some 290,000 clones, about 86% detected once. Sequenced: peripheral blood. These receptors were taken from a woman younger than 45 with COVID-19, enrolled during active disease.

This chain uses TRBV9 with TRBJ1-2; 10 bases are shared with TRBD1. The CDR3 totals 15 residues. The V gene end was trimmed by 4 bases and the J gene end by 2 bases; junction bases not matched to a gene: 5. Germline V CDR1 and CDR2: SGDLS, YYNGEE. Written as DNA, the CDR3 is TGTGCCAGCAGCAAGGGGACAGGGGCGAACTATGGCTACACCTTC. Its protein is CASSKGTGANYGYTF.

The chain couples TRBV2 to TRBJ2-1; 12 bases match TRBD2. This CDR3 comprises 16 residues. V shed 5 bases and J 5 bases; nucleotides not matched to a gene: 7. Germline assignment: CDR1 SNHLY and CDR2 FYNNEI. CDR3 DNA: TGTGCCAGCAGTTTCGGACTAGCGGGGAACCACAATGAGCAGTTCTTC. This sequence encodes CASSFGLAGNHNEQFF.

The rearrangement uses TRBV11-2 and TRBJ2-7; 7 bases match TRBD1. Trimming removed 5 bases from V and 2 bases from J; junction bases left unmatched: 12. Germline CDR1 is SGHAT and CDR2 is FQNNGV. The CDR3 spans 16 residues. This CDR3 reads CASSPFDREFPYEQYF. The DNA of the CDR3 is TGTGCCAGCAGCCCTTTTGACAGGGAGTTCCCCTACGAGCAGTACTTC.

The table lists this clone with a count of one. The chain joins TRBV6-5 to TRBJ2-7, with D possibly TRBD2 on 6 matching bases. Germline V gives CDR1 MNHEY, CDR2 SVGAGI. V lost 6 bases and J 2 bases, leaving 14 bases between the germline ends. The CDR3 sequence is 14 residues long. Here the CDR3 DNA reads TGTGCCAGCAGAGACACCGGGGGAGCCTACGAGCAGTACTTC. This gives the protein CASRDTGGAYEQYF.

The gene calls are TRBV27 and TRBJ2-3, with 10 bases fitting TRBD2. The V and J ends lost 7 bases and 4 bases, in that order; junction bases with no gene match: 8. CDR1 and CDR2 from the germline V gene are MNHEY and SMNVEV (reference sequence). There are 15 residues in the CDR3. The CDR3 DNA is TGTGCCAGCACCCAAGCGGGGGGGCCGCCAGATACGCAGTATTTT. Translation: CASTQAGGPPDTQYF.

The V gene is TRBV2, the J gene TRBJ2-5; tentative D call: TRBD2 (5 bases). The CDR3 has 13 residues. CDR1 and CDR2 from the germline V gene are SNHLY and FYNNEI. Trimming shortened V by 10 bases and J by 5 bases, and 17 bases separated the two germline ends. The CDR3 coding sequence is TGTGCCACCAAGACCGGGGTAGTCGAGACCCAGTACTTC. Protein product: CATKTGVVETQYF.

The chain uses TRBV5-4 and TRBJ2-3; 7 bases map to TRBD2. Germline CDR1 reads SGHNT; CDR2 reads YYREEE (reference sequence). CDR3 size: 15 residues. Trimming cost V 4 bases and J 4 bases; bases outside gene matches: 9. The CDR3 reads CASSRISGWPDTQYF. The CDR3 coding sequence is TGTGCCAGCAGCAGGATTAGCGGGTGGCCAGATACGCAGTATTTT.

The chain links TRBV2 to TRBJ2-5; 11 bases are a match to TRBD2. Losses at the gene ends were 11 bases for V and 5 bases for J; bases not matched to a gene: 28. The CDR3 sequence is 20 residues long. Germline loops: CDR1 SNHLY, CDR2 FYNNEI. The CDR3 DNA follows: TGTGCCGGCAATGGGGCGGCTAGCGGGGGGTCAATCCCTGGGAGGGAGACCCAGTACTTC. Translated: CAGNGAASGGSIPGRETQYF.

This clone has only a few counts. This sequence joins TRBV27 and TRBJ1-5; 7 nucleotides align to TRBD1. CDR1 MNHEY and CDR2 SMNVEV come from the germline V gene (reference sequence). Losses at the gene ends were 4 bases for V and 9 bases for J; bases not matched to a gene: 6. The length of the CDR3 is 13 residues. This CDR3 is CASSWTGSGPQHF. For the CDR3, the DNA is TGTGCCAGCAGTTGGACAGGCTCGGGGCCCCAGCATTTT.

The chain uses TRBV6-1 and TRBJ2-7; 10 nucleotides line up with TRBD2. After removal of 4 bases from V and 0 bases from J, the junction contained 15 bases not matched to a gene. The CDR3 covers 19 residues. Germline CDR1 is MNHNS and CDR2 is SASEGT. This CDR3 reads CASSAPSGGAILSSYEQYF. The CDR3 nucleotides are TGTGCCAGCAGTGCGCCAAGCGGGGGGGCGATCCTGAGCTCCTACGAGCAGTACTTC.

The CDR3 loop reads CASSSGQGGEAFF. CDR3 coding DNA: TGTGCCAGCAGCTCGGGACAGGGCGGTGAAGCTTTCTTT. The chain recombines TRBV28 with TRBJ1-1; 9 positions agree with TRBD1. The J segment lost 7 bases and the V segment lost 6 bases, leaving 6 bases of the junction unmatched. The V gene's germline CDR1 is MDHEN and CDR2 SYDVKM. This CDR3 is 13 amino acids long.

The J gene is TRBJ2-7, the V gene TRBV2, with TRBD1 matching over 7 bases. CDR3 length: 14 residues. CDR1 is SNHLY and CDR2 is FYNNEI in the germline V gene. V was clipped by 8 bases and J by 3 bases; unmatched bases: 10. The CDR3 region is CASSPRDRVYEQYF. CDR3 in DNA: TGTGCCAGCTCCCCCCGGGACAGAGTCTACGAGCAGTACTTC. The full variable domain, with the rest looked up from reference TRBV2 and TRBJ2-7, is EPEVTQTPSHQVTQMGQEVILRCVPISNHLYFYWYRQILGQKVEFLVSFYNNEISEKSEIFDDQFSVERPDGSNFTLKIRSTKLEDSAMYFCASSPRDRVYEQYFGPGTRLTVT.

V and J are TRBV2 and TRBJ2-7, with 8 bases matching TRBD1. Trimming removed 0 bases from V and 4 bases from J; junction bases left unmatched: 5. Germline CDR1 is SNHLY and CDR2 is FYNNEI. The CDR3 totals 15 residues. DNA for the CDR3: TGTGCCAGCAGTGAAGCGCCAGGGGGCGGTTACGAGCAGTACTTC. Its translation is CASSEAPGGGYEQYF.

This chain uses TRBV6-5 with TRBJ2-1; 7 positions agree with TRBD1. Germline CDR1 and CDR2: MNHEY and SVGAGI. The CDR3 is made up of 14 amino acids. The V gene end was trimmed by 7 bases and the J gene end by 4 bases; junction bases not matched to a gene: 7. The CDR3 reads CASILDRTYNEQFF. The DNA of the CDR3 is TGTGCCAGCATTCTGGACAGGACGTACAATGAGCAGTTCTTC.

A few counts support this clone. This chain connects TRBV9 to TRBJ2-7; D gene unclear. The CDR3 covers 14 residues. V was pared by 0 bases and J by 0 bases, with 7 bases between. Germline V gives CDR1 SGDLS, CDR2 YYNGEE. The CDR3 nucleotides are TGTGCCAGCAGCGTAGAGCCAGGCTCCTACGAGCAGTACTTC. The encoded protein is CASSVEPGSYEQYF.